Listed below are T cell receptor beta chains from one sample, sequenced in a study of blood T cell repertoires in COVID-19. Libraries were prepared by immunoSEQ multiplex PCR; TCRdb keeps only in-frame clonotypes and omits some of them. The data hold more than 100,000 clones, with 87% observed a single time. Specimen: peripheral blood. The receptors derive from a man between 45 and 60 years old with active COVID-19. CDR3s include the opening cysteine and the closing phenylalanine or tryptophan. Fields, in order: V gene, D gene, J gene, CDR3 DNA, CDR3 protein. D genes are given only for firm matches.

TRBV30,NA,TRBJ1-5,TGTGCCTGGAGTCCTCGCTTAACAGGGTTACAGCCCCAGCATTTT,CAWSPRLTGLQPQHF
TRBV3-1/TRBV3-2,NA,TRBJ2-7,TGTGCCAGCAGCCAGAGGTTCTACGAGCAGTACTTC,CASSQRFYEQYF
TRBV6-2/TRBV6-3,TRBD1,TRBJ2-7,TGTGCCAGCAGTCGACAGGGCTCCCACGAGCAGTACTTC,CASSRQGSHEQYF
TRBV6-1,TRBD2,TRBJ2-2,TGTACCAGCAGTGGTCTAGCGGGGGGGTGGACCGGGGAGCTGTTTTTT,CTSSGLAGGWTGELFF
TRBV3-1/TRBV3-2,TRBD1,TRBJ2-7,TGTGCCAGCAGCCAAGATTACAGGGGGCATAGTTCACTATACGAGCAGTACTTC,CASSQDYRGHSSLYEQYF
TRBV5-4,TRBD1,TRBJ1-2,TGTGCCAGCAGCCGGGACAGTCAGACTGGCTACACCTTC,CASSRDSQTGYTF
TRBV19,TRBD1,TRBJ1-1,TGTGCCAGTAGTAAGGGGACAGGCTACGGGGACACTGAAGCTTTCTTT,CASSKGTGYGDTEAFF